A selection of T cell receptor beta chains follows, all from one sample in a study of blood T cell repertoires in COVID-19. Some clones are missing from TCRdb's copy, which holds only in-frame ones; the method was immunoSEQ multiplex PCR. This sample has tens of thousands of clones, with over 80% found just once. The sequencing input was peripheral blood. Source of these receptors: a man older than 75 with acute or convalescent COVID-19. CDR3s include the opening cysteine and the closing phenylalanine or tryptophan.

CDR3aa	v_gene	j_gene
CAISDSPNYGYTF	TRBV10-3	TRBJ1-2
CASSLVWTGETQYF	TRBV5-8	TRBJ2-5
CATSRDFGSGNEQYF	TRBV15	TRBJ2-7
CASSLVIGWNYGYTF	TRBV11-2	TRBJ1-2
CASSLQENQPQHF	TRBV7-9	TRBJ1-5
CASSPAGDGGYTF	TRBV5-1	TRBJ1-2
CASSFSGGGYNEQFF	TRBV14	TRBJ2-1
CASSPSPRRGEQYF	TRBV6-2/TRBV6-3	TRBJ2-7
CASRGPGRGPQETQYF	TRBV5-1	TRBJ2-5
CSASEETGQPQHF	TRBV20-1	TRBJ1-5
CASQESGGSTDTQYF	TRBV18	TRBJ2-3
CASSSGREGEKLFF	TRBV6-6	TRBJ1-4
CASRPDRANTEAFF	TRBV2	TRBJ1-1
CASSHGEGDWGEKLFF	TRBV6-2/TRBV6-3	TRBJ1-4
CASSPGGYNEQFF	TRBV18	TRBJ2-1
CASSLDRINSPLHF	TRBV27	TRBJ1-6
CATSDPSGGHQETQYF	TRBV24-1	TRBJ2-5
CASSPSVGTGGYGYTF	TRBV7-2	TRBJ1-2
CASSLVVAGGALAYEQYF	TRBV7-2	TRBJ2-7
CASSLRQGGFYEQYF	TRBV5-4	TRBJ2-7
CASSFGLSNSGGYTF	TRBV6-5	TRBJ1-2
CSASPPTGFYETQYF	TRBV20-1	TRBJ2-5
CASSSFTDTQYF	TRBV7-2	TRBJ2-3
CASSWDRAGELFF	TRBV11-2	TRBJ2-2
CASSLVQGYGYTF	TRBV5-1	TRBJ1-2
CASSIQTGMAKGYTF	TRBV19	TRBJ1-2
CASKAGPIAGVGETQYF	TRBV28	TRBJ2-5